This passage covers 10 T cell receptor beta chains from one sample sequenced in a study of T cell changes during pregnancy in multiple sclerosis. The protocol was immunoSEQ multiplex PCR, while the TCRdb copy is restricted to in-frame clones and leaves out a portion. The profile shows roughly 49,000 clones, roughly 93% of them singletons. The starting material was CD4+ T cells from peripheral blood mononuclear cells, obtained in the second trimester of pregnancy. The receptors come from a female donor in good health, enrolled as a control in a pregnancy study.

This chain joins TRBV4-2 and TRBJ1-3; 7 nucleotides line up with TRBD1. This CDR3 is built from 14 residues. V gave up 5 bases and J gave up 3 bases; unmatched junction bases: 4. Germline V gene lookup returns CDR1 LGHNA and CDR2 YNFKEQ. In DNA, the CDR3 is TGTGCCAGCAGCGACAGGGTAGATGGAAACACCATATATTTT. This sequence encodes CASSDRVDGNTIYF.

The CDR3 region is CASSGTGARNGYTF. The CDR3 DNA is TGTGCCAGCAGCGGGACAGGAGCTCGTAATGGCTACACCTTC. The chain combines TRBV5-6 with TRBJ1-2; 8 bases map to TRBD1. Unmatched junction bases numbered 8, after V lost 4 bases and J lost 6 bases. This CDR3 is built from 14 residues. Germline V gene lookup returns CDR1 SGHDT and CDR2 YYEEEE.

The rearrangement uses TRBV6-6 and TRBJ2-7, with 12 bases lining up with TRBD1. Germline loops: CDR1 MNHNY, CDR2 SVGAGI (reference sequence). CDR3 length: 15 amino acids. V lost 7 bases and J lost 6; bases outside the gene matches: 10. CDR3 sequence (DNA): TGTGCCAGCACCTTGGGGGGACAGGGGGCCCTCGAGCAGTACTTC. Its protein is CASTLGGQGALEQYF.

The genes are TRBV29-1 and TRBJ1-6; 10 nucleotides agree with TRBD1. This CDR3 has 14 amino acids. Germline V CDR1 and CDR2: SQVTM, ANQGSEA. The V gene end was trimmed by 7 bases and the J gene end by 6 bases; junction bases not matched to a gene: 6. CDR3 in amino acids: CSADRGLGNSPLHF. As DNA, the CDR3 is TGCAGCGCCGACAGGGGGCTAGGTAATTCACCCCTCCACTTT.

The chain couples TRBV18 to TRBJ2-2; tentative D call: TRBD2 (5 bases). Germline CDR1 is KGHSH and CDR2 is LQKENI. The CDR3 is made up of 16 amino acids. Trimming removed 3 bases from V and 1 base from J, with 12 bases in between. This chain's CDR3 is CASSPRGAVNTGELFF. CDR3 nucleotide sequence: TGTGCCAGCTCACCTCGAGGAGCGGTGAACACCGGGGAGCTGTTTTTT. The complete variable domain, with remaining parts taken from reference TRBV18 and TRBJ2-2, reads NAGVMQNPRHLVRRRGQEARLRCSPMKGHSHVYWYRQLPEEGLKFMVYLQKENIIDESGMPKERFSAEFPKEGPSILRIQQVVRGDSAAYFCASSPRGAVNTGELFFGEGSRLTVL.

This chain joins TRBV7-8 and TRBJ2-7; 7 bases match TRBD1. Per germline, CDR1 SGHVS and CDR2 FQNEAQ. The CDR3 runs 14 residues. V was clipped by 3 bases and J by 5 bases; unmatched bases: 7. CDR3 region: CASSFNRGVNEQYF. DNA for the CDR3: TGTGCCAGCAGCTTTAACAGGGGTGTTAACGAGCAGTACTTC.

The chain uses TRBV7-8 and TRBJ2-7; TRBD2 aligns across 7 bases. V dropped 7 bases and J dropped 2; count of bases not matched to a gene: 8. The germline gives CDR1 SGHVS, CDR2 FQNEAQ. The CDR3 length is 14 residues. CDR3 amino acids: CASNPGLLTYEQYF. CDR3 nucleotide sequence: TGTGCCAGCAACCCGGGACTACTCACCTACGAGCAGTACTTC.

CDR3 coding DNA: TGTGCCAGTAGTCCCGGGACAGGTCAGAGCTCCTACGAGCAGTACTTC. It yields the protein CASSPGTGQSSYEQYF. The chain joins TRBV19 to TRBJ2-7, with 8 positions matching TRBD1. The trim removed 5 bases at V and 0 bases at J, leaving 9 bases unmatched. The CDR3 has 16 residues. Germline values: CDR1 LNHDA, CDR2 SQIVND (reference sequence).

The chain is built from TRBV2 and TRBJ1-1, with a weak D call TRBD1 (5 bases). Trimming took 6 bases from V and 5 from J, leaving 16 bases between them. CDR3 length: 14 amino acids. Germline values: CDR1 SNHLY, CDR2 FYNNEI. This CDR3 is CASRGGAGRTEAFF. In DNA form, the CDR3 reads TGTGCCAGCAGGGGGGGTGCAGGGCGAACTGAAGCTTTCTTT.

V usage is TRBV23-1 and J usage is TRBJ1-4; 9 nucleotides line up with TRBD1. TRBV23-1 is classed as an ORF, of uncertain function. This CDR3 is built from 17 residues. The V segment lost 2 bases and the J segment 8 bases; nucleotides outside the gene matches: 12. CDR3 protein: CASSQRGKGQGREKLFF. CDR3 bases: TGCGCCAGCAGTCAAAGGGGCAAGGGACAGGGTCGGGAAAAACTGTTTTTT.